The clone carrying this T cell receptor (beta chain) was recorded only once. Its antigen is not known. The CDR3 spans 12 residues. Germline V gene data show CDR1 as SGHDT and CDR2 as YYEEEE. Trimming pared 4 bases from V and 7 bases from J, leaving 9 bases between. Only in-frame clones appear in the TCRdb table, and some are missing; sequencing was by immunoSEQ multiplex PCR. The data contain 150,000 to 180,000 clones, 87% of them singletons. The data stem from a study of radiation and T cells in renal cell carcinoma. Study-level background: Nephrectomy followed 15 Gy stereotactic body radiation by 4 weeks.

Time point defined: blood 2 weeks post-SBRT. Treatment described: 15 Gy SBRT to primary tumor, nephrectomy 4 weeks later. After SBRT, blood was collected at 2 and 4 weeks, plus baseline. The tumor was a clear cell renal cell carcinoma. General observations from the study: Top tumor clonotypes rose in blood 2 weeks post-radiation, then contracted.

This chain connects TRBV5-6 to TRBJ2-1; D is unclear. This sequence originates from a woman aged 50 to 60 with renal cell carcinoma. The sequencing here drew on blood, taken from a patient whose treatment included radiotherapy and nephrectomy. The CDR3, as DNA: TGTGCCAGCAGCCTCCTGATAAATGAGCAGTTCTTC. It encodes CASSLLINEQFF.